The table lists the clone carrying this T cell receptor (beta chain) with a few counts. The data derive from a study of response to subunit inactivated influenza vaccine. Using its own MiXCR run on the RT-PCR reads, TCRdb lists one record per CDR3 protein. The sample lists some 540,000 distinct CDR3 sequences, around 21% occurring once. In germline, CDR1 is SGHAT, CDR2 FQNNGV. The CDR3 loop spans 15 amino acids. Deletions cut 1 base from V and 7 bases from J, with 14 bases between. In addition, the sample was reused for a study of T cells expressing NK-cell markers. From that study: 5'RACE template switching built TCR beta cDNA with unique molecular identifiers. NKG2C+ dominant clonotypes from about 6 donors made up about 1.0-7.5% of CD8+ T cells.

The chain has TRBV11-2 and TRBJ2-1; D perhaps matches TRBD2 (5 bases). The specimen comprised CD4+ T cells sorted from PBMCs, sampled roughly 12 days after vaccination. This receptor was taken from a man aged 45 to 65 who received an inactivated influenza vaccine. CDR3 protein: CASSLVRGRWNEQFF. The DNA of the CDR3 is TGTGCCAGCAGCTTAGTCCGGGGAAGGTGGAATGAGCAGTTCTTC. Full variable domain (missing parts from reference TRBV11-2 and TRBJ2-1): EAGVAQSPRYKIIEKRQSVAFWCNPISGHATLYWYQQILGQGPKLLIQFQNNGVVDDSQLPKDRFSAERLKGVDSTLKIQPAKLEDSAVYLCASSLVRGRWNEQFFGPGTRLTVL.